Each of the 29 T cell receptor beta chains below was sequenced from the same sample in a study of vaccination effects on CD4 cells after COVID-19 (dated by TCRdb to between 2020 and 2023). Which antigens these TCRs recognize remains unknown. The library was produced with the immunoSEQ multiplex PCR assay. Held by TCRdb, this immuneACCESS table contains in-frame sequences only and omits some clones. Under half of the omission traces to an unresolved V gene where checked; the cause of the rest is unknown. In this sample the table shows roughly 70,000 clones, 73% of which occur a single time. The ten largest clones represent 5% to 6% of the sample. In the ViraFEST assay, PBMC were stimulated with viral peptide pools, and antigen-specific CD4+ T cell clonotypes were then identified by expansion using TCR sequencing. After about 9 days of culture, CD4+ T cells were isolated with the EasySep CD4+ T cell isolation kit. PCR-confirmed SARS-CoV-2 infection had occurred in convalescent patients between March and December 2020, before the Alpha, Beta and Delta variants emerged in the United States.

Source: CD4+ T cells from PBMCs cultured with HIV peptides, taken before COVID-19 vaccination. Reading the label with the study, this specimen's cell subset or site is: HIV-1 Nef peptide pool negative control/reference culture. The receptors were gathered from a human donor who had a prior SARS-CoV-2 infection.

This chain links TRBV5-1 with TRBJ2-7; TRBD2 agrees at 8 bases. The CDR3 is 16 residues long. Germline V CDR1 and CDR2: SGHRS, YFSETQ. Trimming cost V 4 bases and J 2 bases; bases outside gene matches: 11. The CDR3 is CASSPDPGLAPYEQYF. CDR3 sequence (DNA): TGCGCCAGCAGCCCAGACCCCGGACTAGCCCCCTACGAGCAGTACTTC.

This clone was detected only once. The chain has TRBV5-6 and TRBJ2-5, with D maybe TRBD2 (5 bases). The CDR3 loop spans 15 amino acids. CDR1 is SGHDT, CDR2 YYEEEE, per germline. V dropped 4 bases and J dropped 4 bases, with 17 bases sitting between them. CDR3 protein: CASSRASLVAETQYF. In DNA form, the CDR3 reads TGTGCCAGCAGCCGCGCCTCACTAGTCGCAGAGACCCAGTACTTC.

There are a few counts of this clone. This chain connects TRBV7-6 to TRBJ2-7; D is ambiguous. Germline assignment: CDR1 SGHVS and CDR2 FNYEAQ. The CDR3 extends over 13 amino acids. V shed 0 bases and J shed 7 bases, with 10 bases lying between them. The CDR3 here is CASSLALAREQYF. The CDR3 DNA is TGTGCCAGCAGCTTAGCCCTTGCCCGGGAGCAGTACTTC. The full variable domain, completed using reference TRBV7-6 and TRBJ2-7, is GAGVSQSPRYKVTKRGQDVALRCDPISGHVSLYWYRQALGQGPEFLTYFNYEAQQDKSGLPNDRFSAERPEGSISTLTIQRTEQRDSAMYRCASSLALAREQYFGPGTRLTVT.

This chain uses TRBV5-5 with TRBJ1-2; 8 bases are a match to TRBD1. This CDR3 spans 15 amino acids. With V trimmed by 4 bases and J by 4 bases, 9 bases remained unmatched. CDR1 is SGHKS, CDR2 YYEKEE, per germline (reference sequence). The CDR3 DNA follows: TGTGCCAGCAGCCCTGGACAGGGTCTTATCTATGGCTACACCTTC. Translation gives CASSPGQGLIYGYTF.

This chain joins TRBV4-2 and TRBJ2-7; 7 bases align to TRBD2. V shed 4 bases and J 7 bases; nucleotides not matched to a gene: 13. Germline CDR1 reads LGHNA; CDR2 reads YNFKEQ. The CDR3 is made up of 15 amino acids. The CDR3 coding sequence is TGTGCCAGCAGCCGACCGCGGGGGAACTCTCGGGAGCAGTACTTC. This codes for CASSRPRGNSREQYF.

The rearrangement joins TRBV5-1 to TRBJ2-7, with D maybe TRBD2 (6 bases). The CDR3 is made up of 14 amino acids. Germline CDR1 SGHRS, CDR2 YFSETQ. Trimming pared 5 bases from V and 0 bases from J, leaving 12 bases between. The DNA of the CDR3 is TGCGCCAGCAGTTCCGGAGGGTTCTCCTACGAGCAGTACTTC. Translation gives CASSSGGFSYEQYF.

This rearrangement joins TRBV2 to TRBJ2-2, with no clear D. The CDR3 spans 11 residues. Germline assignment: CDR1 SNHLY and CDR2 FYNNEI. The V and J ends lost 6 bases and 6 bases respectively, with 5 bases between them. CDR3 sequence reads: CASSGAGELFF. Written as DNA, the CDR3 is TGTGCCAGCAGCGGCGCCGGGGAGCTGTTTTTT.

This clone was detected a few times. The rearrangement links TRBV3-1 (or the pseudogene TRBV3-2) to TRBJ1-2; the D is unclear. CDR3 length: 11 residues. Germline-derived CDR1 and CDR2 are LGHDT and YNNKEL (reference sequence). Trimming left V 3 bases short and J 4 bases short, with 3 bases between. CDR3 DNA: TGTGCCAGCAGCCAGGGCTATGGCTACACCTTC. Protein sequence: CASSQGYGYTF.

The chain has TRBV9 and TRBJ2-3; 13 positions match TRBD2. The CDR3 runs to 19 residues. J gave up 4 bases and V 4 bases, and 15 bases lay outside the gene matches. CDR1 SGDLS and CDR2 YYNGEE come from the germline V gene. CDR3 sequence (DNA): TGTGCCAGCAGCCCAATATGGACTAGCGGGAGTTTGTTGGCAGATACGCAGTATTTT. The encoded protein is CASSPIWTSGSLLADTQYF.

The chain recombines TRBV5-1 with TRBJ2-5; no firm D call. Trimming took 4 bases from V and 4 from J, leaving 17 bases between them. Germline V gene data show CDR1 as SGHRS and CDR2 as YFSETQ. CDR3 size: 15 residues. CDR3 nucleotide sequence: TGCGCCAGCAGCCCCCCGGGCAGACTGACAGAGACCCAGTACTTC. Amino acids: CASSPPGRLTETQYF.

The chain employs TRBV3-1 (or the pseudogene TRBV3-2) and TRBJ1-5; 7 bases align to TRBD1. Germline trimming cut 2 bases from V and 0 bases from J; bases unmatched to any gene: 4. From germline, CDR1 is LGHDT and CDR2 YNNKEL (reference sequence). CDR3 length equals 16 residues. The CDR3 bases are TGTGCCAGCAGCCAACAGGACAGGTCTAGCAATCAGCCCCAGCATTTT. Translating it yields CASSQQDRSSNQPQHF.

The V call is TRBV6-5, the J call TRBJ1-3; no definite D call. Germline assignment: CDR1 MNHEY and CDR2 SVGAGI. V lost 6 bases and J lost 2, with 8 bases in between. This CDR3 is 13 amino acids long. The CDR3 bases are TGTGCCAGCAGCAGGAGTACTGGAAACACCATATATTTT. The encoded protein is CASSRSTGNTIYF.

The gene calls are TRBV11-3 and TRBJ1-1; D unresolved. The CDR3 spans 14 residues. Trimming took 0 bases from V and 3 from J, leaving 8 bases between them. Germline loops: CDR1 SGHNT, CDR2 YENEEA. In DNA, the CDR3 is TGTGCCAGCAGCTTAGACAGGTTATACACTGAAGCTTTCTTT. This encodes CASSLDRLYTEAFF.

This clone appeared once. The gene calls are TRBV2 and TRBJ2-7; D gene uncertain. This CDR3 is 11 amino acids long. CDR1 is SNHLY, CDR2 FYNNEI, per germline. V was clipped by 3 bases and J by 8 bases, with 8 bases between them. The CDR3 DNA sequence: TGTGCCAGCAGTGAGCGGAGAAAGCAGTACTTC. Protein product: CASSERRKQYF.

J is TRBJ2-1 and V is TRBV27; D perhaps matches TRBD2 (6 bases). The CDR3 totals 14 residues. Deletions cut 3 bases from V and 5 bases from J, with 11 bases between. The germline gives CDR1 MNHEY, CDR2 SMNVEV (reference sequence). The CDR3, as DNA: TGTGCCAGCAGTTTGAGGGAGGAGCACAATGAGCAGTTCTTC. Protein product: CASSLREEHNEQFF.

This chain links TRBV21-1 with TRBJ1-2; no check of the table's D call, TRBD1, against the DNA was made. TRBV21-1 constitutes a pseudogene. CDR3 length: 19 amino acids. The CDR3 region has the DNA TGTGCCAGCAGCAAAGCCCCCATGGACAGGGGGGCTCTGGACTATGGCTACACCTTC. Translating gives CASSKAPMDRGALDYGYTF.

The V gene is TRBV7-6, the J gene TRBJ2-7; the match to TRBD1 covers 9 bases. Germline CDR1 SGHVS, CDR2 FNYEAQ. The CDR3 spans 16 residues. V trimming: 5 bases; J trimming: 0 bases; junction bases outside the gene matches: 8. The CDR3, as DNA: TGTGCCAGCAGCACCATACAGGGGGCACGCTCCTACGAGCAGTACTTC. Amino acids: CASSTIQGARSYEQYF.

V is TRBV12-3 or TRBV12-4 and J is TRBJ2-3; D may be TRBD2 (6 bases). The CDR3 is 13 residues long. V was trimmed by 5 bases and J by 5 bases, leaving 11 bases between them. CDR3 protein: CASSGRAGDTQYF. The CDR3, as DNA: TGTGCCAGCAGTGGGAGAGCGGGAGATACGCAGTATTTT.

V is TRBV30 and J is TRBJ1-6; the match to TRBD1 covers 7 bases. The CDR3 has 14 amino acids. Germline CDR1 reads GTSNPN; CDR2 reads SVGIG (reference sequence). Trimming took 2 bases from V and 8 from J; bases not matched to a gene: 6. CDR3 region: CAWSPEGAYSPLHF. The CDR3 nucleotides are TGTGCCTGGAGTCCGGAGGGGGCTTATTCACCCCTCCACTTT.

V and J are TRBV7-3 and TRBJ2-1; D tentatively fits TRBD1 or TRBD2 (5 bases each). V was pared by 1 base and J by 5 bases, with 18 bases between. This CDR3 has 17 amino acids. Germline CDR1 reads SGHTA; CDR2 reads FQGTGA. This chain's CDR3 is CASSLNAFRMGDNEQFF. In nucleotides, the CDR3 is TGTGCCAGCAGCTTAAACGCTTTCCGGATGGGGGACAATGAGCAGTTCTTC.

The gene calls are TRBV3-1 (or the pseudogene TRBV3-2) and TRBJ2-3; TRBD2 matches 7 bases. The germline CDR1 and CDR2 sequences are LGHDT and YNNKEL (reference sequence). V lost 6 bases, J lost 6 bases, and 9 bases stayed unmatched. The CDR3 covers 14 residues. CDR3 nucleotide sequence: TGTGCCAGCAGACCTAGCGGACGCTCGGATACGCAGTATTTT. Translating it yields CASRPSGRSDTQYF.

The rearrangement uses TRBV12-3 or TRBV12-4 and TRBJ1-1; no firm D call. Trimming removed 7 bases from V and 4 bases from J, with 10 bases in between. This CDR3 has 12 residues. The CDR3 DNA reads TGTGCCAGCATGAACAGTTTCACTGAAGCTTTCTTT. This codes for CASMNSFTEAFF.

V is TRBV5-1 and J is TRBJ2-1; 11 nucleotides agree with TRBD2. Trimming removed 5 bases from V and 4 bases from J; junction bases left unmatched: 5. The CDR3 is 15 residues long. Germline assignment: CDR1 SGHRS and CDR2 YFSETQ. CDR3: CASRTGTSGYNEQFF. The CDR3 region has the DNA TGCGCCAGCAGAACCGGGACTAGCGGTTACAATGAGCAGTTCTTC.

This clone was detected a few times. The chain uses TRBV7-3 and TRBJ2-2, with a tentative D call TRBD1 (5 bases). The V gene lost 5 bases and the J gene lost 2 bases, with 9 bases spanning the gap. This CDR3 has 14 amino acids. CDR1 SGHTA and CDR2 FQGTGA come from the germline V gene. The CDR3 DNA reads as TGTGCCAGCAGCCGCGGACAAAACACCGGGGAGCTGTTTTTT. It translates to CASSRGQNTGELFF.

V and J are TRBV5-1 and TRBJ2-3, with D unclear. The CDR3 has 14 residues. The ends were cut back, 1 base at V and 3 bases at J, with 9 bases in the middle. The germline V gene has CDR1 SGHRS and CDR2 YFSETQ. DNA of the CDR3: TGCGCCAGCAGCTTGTTTGGCAGGACAGATACGCAGTATTTT. Residues: CASSLFGRTDTQYF.

The chain recombines TRBV24-1 with TRBJ2-1; TRBD2 might be the D (6 bases). Trimming shortened V by 3 bases and J by 1 base, and 12 bases separated the two germline ends. This CDR3 is 16 amino acids long. CDR1 and CDR2 (germline): KGHDR, SFDVKD. The CDR3 DNA reads as TGTGCCACCAGTGATCTTACGGGAGCATCCTACAATGAGCAGTTCTTC. Encoded protein: CATSDLTGASYNEQFF.

The chain carries TRBV3-1 (or the pseudogene TRBV3-2) and TRBJ1-1, with D possibly matching TRBD1 (6 bases). Germline V CDR1 and CDR2: LGHDT, YNNKEL (reference sequence). The CDR3 is made up of 15 amino acids. V was clipped by 4 bases and J by 0 bases, with 12 bases between them. CDR3 loop: CASSRLGTLNTEAFF. The CDR3 DNA follows: TGTGCCAGCAGCCGACTAGGGACACTGAACACTGAAGCTTTCTTT.

This clone was picked up a small number of times. The rearrangement joins TRBV7-9 to TRBJ1-3; D unresolved. The length of the CDR3 is 16 residues. V lost 5 bases to trimming and J lost 2 bases, with 16 bases between them. The germline gives CDR1 SEHNR, CDR2 FQNEAQ (reference sequence). CDR3 nucleotides: TGTGCCAGCAGCGCGCTGACTTTTGTCGCTGGAAACACCATATATTTT. It is translated as CASSALTFVAGNTIYF. Full variable domain (outside the CDR3, taken from reference TRBV7-9 and TRBJ1-3): DTGVSQNPRHKITKRGQNVTFRCDPISEHNRLYWYRQTLGQGPEFLTYFQNEAQLEKSRLLSDRFSAERPKGSFSTLEIQRTEQGDSAMYLCASSALTFVAGNTIYFGEGSWLTVV.

The rearrangement uses TRBV7-3 and TRBJ2-7, with a tentative D call TRBD2 (5 bases). Trimming stripped 5 bases from V and 6 bases from J, with 14 bases between. The CDR3 runs 13 residues. The germline V gene has CDR1 SGHTA and CDR2 FQGTGA. The CDR3 region is CASSPKNEGEQYF. The CDR3 bases are TGTGCCAGCAGCCCAAAGAACGAGGGCGAGCAGTACTTC.